This entry lists 29 T cell receptor beta chains sequenced from one sample in a study of T cell repertoires in cytomegalovirus infection (dated by TCRdb to the late 2010s). The listed sequencing device is Illumina HiSeq 1500. TCRdb cleaned the public reads at Q25 with fastp, built clones with MiXCR and kept in-frame beta chains. Rows with a matching CDR3 protein are joined into one entry that keeps the most common DNA and genes. The sample table shows 130,000 or so distinct CDR3 sequences, and roughly 6% are seen once. The top ten clonotypes cover roughly 17% of the sample. The sample taken for sequencing was PBMCs. These receptors all come from a human donor in good health (CMV status not recorded). Some clones in this sample may be carry-over from other donors' samples.

The rearrangement links TRBV2 to TRBJ1-1, with D hard to call. The germline CDR1 and CDR2 sequences are SNHLY and FYNNEI. The CDR3 sequence is 16 residues long. V was pared by 6 bases and J by 4 bases, with 21 bases between. The CDR3 protein is CASRGGRATAATEAFF. In DNA form, the CDR3 reads TGTGCCAGCAGGGGCGGCCGGGCCACAGCGGCCACTGAAGCTTTCTTT.

This clonotype was counted a few times. CDR3 region: CASSYPGTSRNEQFF. The CDR3 DNA reads as TGTGCCAGCAGCTACCCCGGGACGTCTCGCAATGAGCAGTTCTTC. V usage is TRBV5-4 and J usage is TRBJ2-1, with D perhaps given as TRBD1 or TRBD2 (5 bases each). The CDR3 contains 15 residues. V was pared by 3 bases and J by 6 bases, with 16 bases between. Germline V CDR1 and CDR2: SGHNT, YYREEE (reference sequence).

This clonotype came up a few times. This rearrangement joins TRBV19 to TRBJ2-1; TRBD1 might be the D (5 bases). In germline, CDR1 is LNHDA, CDR2 SQIVND (reference sequence). This CDR3 is built from 16 residues. The V end was cut by 5 bases, the J end by 3 bases, with 17 bases between. In nucleotides, the CDR3 is TGTGCCAGTAGTCCCGTACCCAGGGCCAGCTACAATGAGCAGTTCTTC. Its protein is CASSPVPRASYNEQFF.

There are many counts of this clonotype. The genes are TRBV4-3 and TRBJ1-5; D may be TRBD1 (6 bases). From germline, CDR1 is LGHNA and CDR2 YSLEER. The CDR3 spans 14 residues. The V gene lost 4 bases and the J gene lost 5 bases, with 12 bases spanning the gap. The CDR3 DNA is TGCGCCAGCAGCCCGGGGGGGGCCGATCAGCCCCAGCATTTT. Amino acids: CASSPGGADQPQHF.

There are many counts of this clonotype. The chain is built from TRBV27 and TRBJ1-2; 7 nucleotides agree with TRBD1. This CDR3 has 14 amino acids. CDR1 is MNHEY and CDR2 is SMNVEV in the germline V gene (reference sequence). V dropped 5 bases and J dropped 2; count of bases not matched to a gene: 5. The CDR3 bases are TGTGCCAGCAGTACTAGACAGGGAAACTATGGCTACACCTTC. Translated: CASSTRQGNYGYTF.

Many counts were recorded for this clonotype. The V and J genes are TRBV7-9 and TRBJ2-3; 8 bases align to TRBD2. The CDR3 totals 17 residues. Germline CDR1 is SEHNR and CDR2 is FQNEAQ (reference sequence). With 3 bases clipped from V and 1 base from J, the junction kept 9 bases outside the gene matches. This CDR3 is CASSLGASGLRTDTQYF. The CDR3 DNA reads TGTGCCAGCAGCTTGGGGGCTAGCGGGTTGCGCACAGATACGCAGTATTTT.

There are a few counts of this clonotype. The chain joins TRBV7-9 to TRBJ2-7; D possibly matches TRBD1 or TRBD2 (5 bases each). CDR3 length equals 13 residues. Deletions cut 3 bases from V and 6 bases from J, with 12 bases between. CDR1 SEHNR and CDR2 FQNEAQ come from the germline V gene (reference sequence). The chain's CDR3 is CASSFRDLGEQYF. In DNA form, the CDR3 reads TGTGCCAGCAGCTTCCGGGACCTCGGCGAGCAGTACTTC. Combining the CDR3 with reference TRBV7-9 and TRBJ2-7 gives the whole variable domain DTGVSQNPRHKITKRGQNVTFRCDPISEHNRLYWYRQTLGQGPEFLTYFQNEAQLEKSRLLSDRFSAERPKGSFSTLEIQRTEQGDSAMYLCASSFRDLGEQYFGPGTRLTVT.

This clonotype was observed a few times. V gene TRBV6-2 or TRBV6-3 combines with J gene TRBJ1-5; no clear D. The CDR3 contains 12 residues. With 5 bases removed from V and 5 bases from J, the gap between germline ends came to 7 bases. The V gene's germline CDR1 is MNHEY and CDR2 SVGEGT. The CDR3 DNA is TGTGCCAGCAGTGACCAGTATCAGCCCCAGCATTTT. The encoded protein is CASSDQYQPQHF.

This clonotype came up a few times. The chain joins TRBV28 to TRBJ1-1, with D unclear. CDR1 is MDHEN, CDR2 SYDVKM, per germline. The CDR3 loop spans 13 amino acids. The V and J ends lost 5 bases and 4 bases respectively, with 11 bases between them. The DNA of the CDR3 is TGTGCCAGCAGTCGGCCGGGCTTCACTGAAGCTTTCTTT. This translates into CASSRPGFTEAFF.

This clonotype came up many times. The chain links TRBV11-2 to TRBJ2-2; 8 bases are shared with TRBD2. The germline gives CDR1 SGHAT, CDR2 FQNNGV. CDR3 length: 15 residues. V was clipped by 5 bases and J by 0 bases; unmatched bases: 2. The CDR3 DNA follows: TGTGCCAGCAGCGGCGGGGGGCCGAACACCGGGGAGCTGTTTTTT. Translating gives CASSGGGPNTGELFF.

This clonotype was counted ten times or more. This chain joins TRBV7-3 and TRBJ2-2, with D maybe TRBD2 (6 bases). The CDR3 is 14 residues long. Germline V gene data show CDR1 as SGHTA and CDR2 as FQGTGA. Trimming removed 4 bases at V and 6 bases at J, with 12 bases between. The CDR3 DNA is TGTGCCAGCAGCTCACGACTAGGGCCCGGGGAGCTGTTTTTT. This sequence encodes CASSSRLGPGELFF.

This clonotype has a count of ten or more. This chain links TRBV7-2 with TRBJ2-3; no definite D call. There are 16 residues in the CDR3. Germline V gene sequence: CDR1 SGHTA, CDR2 FQGNSA. The V end lost 5 bases, the J end lost 2 bases, and 17 bases lay between the germline ends. CDR3 in DNA: TGTGCCAGCAGCCCCGAGCTCTCCCCTCCCACAGATACGCAGTATTTT. Its translation is CASSPELSPPTDTQYF.

This clonotype was found many times. The chain recombines TRBV12-3 or TRBV12-4 with TRBJ2-7; 10 positions match TRBD1. This CDR3 has 14 residues. With V trimmed by 3 bases and J by 5 bases, 4 bases remained unmatched. As DNA, the CDR3 is TGTGCCAGCAGTTTGGGGACAGGGGCCCACGAGCAGTACTTC. It codes for CASSLGTGAHEQYF.

This clonotype occurred many times. As DNA, the CDR3 is TGTGCCAGCAGCTTATTAGGACCCACGGGCACCGGGGAGCTGTTTTTT. Its translation is CASSLLGPTGTGELFF. The V call is TRBV7-8, the J call TRBJ2-2, with D unresolved. The CDR3 runs to 16 residues. Trimming stripped 2 bases from V and 4 bases from J, with 14 bases between. The germline V gene has CDR1 SGHVS and CDR2 FQNEAQ.

The V gene is TRBV10-3, the J gene TRBJ1-2; D possibly corresponds to TRBD1 (5 bases). V lost 6 bases, J lost 2 bases, and 13 bases lay in between. The germline gives CDR1 ENHRY, CDR2 SYGVKD. The CDR3 is 14 residues long. Here the CDR3 DNA reads TGTGCCATCAGGGGGGTCGGACTCAACTATGGCTACACCTTC. This translates into CAIRGVGLNYGYTF.

This clonotype was recorded many times. The chain links TRBV7-2 to TRBJ2-5; the D gene is possibly TRBD2 (6 bases). V lost 5 bases to trimming and J lost 2 bases, with 15 bases between them. The CDR3 sequence is 15 residues long. The germline V gene encodes CDR1 SGHTA and CDR2 FQGNSA. The CDR3 sequence: CASSKGRGIQETQYF. CDR3 nucleotide sequence: TGTGCCAGCAGCAAGGGGCGGGGAATACAAGAGACCCAGTACTTC.

This clonotype was detected ten times or more. The chain employs TRBV27 and TRBJ2-3; perhaps TRBD1 as D (6 bases). Germline assignment: CDR1 MNHEY and CDR2 SMNVEV (reference sequence). V was pared by 3 bases and J by 2 bases, with 21 bases between. CDR3 length: 18 residues. The CDR3 sequence: CASSFHRDTLKTTDTQYF. As DNA, the CDR3 is TGTGCCAGCAGTTTCCACCGGGACACCTTAAAGACCACAGATACGCAGTATTTT.

This clonotype was recorded many times. V is TRBV20-1 and J is TRBJ1-1, with unresolved D. The CDR3 consists of 12 residues. Trimming removed 6 bases from V and 0 bases from J, with 8 bases in between. CDR1 is DFQATT, CDR2 SNEGSKA, per germline (reference sequence). CDR3 sequence: CSAKFMNTEAFF. The CDR3 bases are TGCAGTGCGAAATTTATGAACACTGAAGCTTTCTTT.

The CDR3 bases are TGTGCCAGCAGCTTACAGGGCTCGGATGGCTACACCTTC. It codes for CASSLQGSDGYTF. The chain is built from TRBV7-9 and TRBJ1-2, with D maybe TRBD1 (5 bases). The CDR3 has 13 residues. Germline V lookup: CDR1 SEHNR, CDR2 FQNEAQ (reference sequence). Trimming pared 2 bases from V and 6 bases from J, leaving 10 bases between.

This clonotype appeared many times. The chain is built from TRBV28 and TRBJ2-5, with D possibly TRBD2 on 7 matching bases. Germline lookup yields CDR1 MDHEN and CDR2 SYDVKM. Trimming stripped 6 bases from V and 0 bases from J, with 11 bases between. The CDR3 consists of 14 residues. This CDR3 reads CASREGGDQETQYF. The CDR3 nucleotides read TGTGCCAGCAGGGAGGGGGGGGACCAAGAGACCCAGTACTTC.

This clonotype was counted at least ten times. The V call is TRBV19, the J call TRBJ1-1; 7 positions match TRBD1. CDR1 and CDR2 (germline): LNHDA, SQIVND (reference sequence). The CDR3 length is 17 residues. With 4 bases clipped from V and 0 bases from J, the junction kept 11 bases outside the gene matches. The CDR3 DNA reads as TGTGCCAGTAGTACCCAGACAGGGCGAGGGGTGAACACTGAAGCTTTCTTT. This translates into CASSTQTGRGVNTEAFF.

This clonotype was found many times. The V gene is TRBV7-9, the J gene TRBJ2-1; either TRBD1 or TRBD2 may fit D (5 bases each). The CDR3 is made up of 18 amino acids. V was clipped by 1 base and J by 2 bases, with 18 bases between them. Germline CDR1 reads SEHNR; CDR2 reads FQNEAQ (reference sequence). CDR3 loop: CASSLVRSGTVTYNEQFF. The CDR3 DNA sequence: TGTGCCAGCAGCTTAGTTCGTTCTGGGACGGTGACCTACAATGAGCAGTTCTTC.

This clonotype came up many times. The V gene is TRBV6-6, the J gene TRBJ2-2; D remains ambiguous. Looked up from germline, CDR1 is MNHNY and CDR2 is SVGAGI (reference sequence). V lost 5 bases and J 5 bases, leaving 9 bases between the germline ends. The CDR3 has 13 residues. The CDR3 spells CASSKGRTGELFF. The CDR3 bases are TGTGCCAGCAGTAAAGGGCGGACCGGGGAGCTGTTTTTT.

The rearrangement uses TRBV12-3 or TRBV12-4 and TRBJ1-2; TRBD1 matches 8 bases. V shed 5 bases and J 6 bases; nucleotides not matched to a gene: 8. CDR3 length equals 14 residues. The CDR3 DNA reads TGTGCCAGCAGTCTCCGGACAGGGACGGATGGCTACACCTTC. Its protein is CASSLRTGTDGYTF.

This clonotype has a count of ten or more. The rearrangement links TRBV7-9 to TRBJ1-5; D gene ambiguous. Trimming shortened V by 0 bases and J by 9 bases, and 3 bases separated the two germline ends. Per the germline V gene, CDR1 is SEHNR and CDR2 is FQNEAQ (reference sequence). The CDR3 covers 11 residues. For the CDR3, the DNA is TGTGCCAGCAGCTTAGCTGGGCCCCAGCATTTT. This encodes CASSLAGPQHF.

This clonotype was seen at least ten times. The J gene is TRBJ2-1, the V gene TRBV5-1; D gene uncertain. Trimming cost V 1 base and J 7 bases, with 15 bases left between them. This CDR3 is built from 15 residues. Germline CDR1 reads SGHRS; CDR2 reads YFSETQ. The CDR3 DNA sequence: TGCGCCAGCAGCTTGTGGATCGGAGTGAATAATGAGCAGTTCTTC. Protein: CASSLWIGVNNEQFF.

This clonotype was seen a few times. V gene TRBV19 combines with J gene TRBJ2-4; D is perhaps TRBD1 (5 bases). V was pared by 3 bases and J by 5 bases, with 17 bases between. CDR3 length: 16 amino acids. Germline loops: CDR1 LNHDA, CDR2 SQIVND (reference sequence). The CDR3: CASSMGRITAENIQYF. The CDR3 DNA sequence: TGTGCCAGTAGTATGGGGCGAATTACGGCGGAAAACATTCAGTACTTC.

The sample holds many counts of this clonotype. The chain joins TRBV15 to TRBJ1-2; D gene ambiguous. Trimming stripped 1 base from V and 3 bases from J, with 18 bases between. The CDR3 loop spans 17 amino acids. Germline V gives CDR1 LNHNV, CDR2 YYDKDF (reference sequence). CDR3 sequence: CATSRGRVGLMDYGYTF. The CDR3 DNA is TGTGCCACCAGCAGAGGGAGGGTTGGATTAATGGACTATGGCTACACCTTC.

This clonotype occurred a few times. The rearrangement joins TRBV6-6 to TRBJ1-2, with D possibly matching TRBD1 (5 bases). This CDR3 has 15 amino acids. Trimming took 6 bases from V and 4 from J, leaving 18 bases between them. The germline gives CDR1 MNHNY, CDR2 SVGAGI (reference sequence). The CDR3 sequence: CASSPVGPASYGYTF. CDR3 nucleotide sequence: TGTGCCAGCAGCCCGGTGGGACCAGCATCCTATGGCTACACCTTC.